The rows below give T cell receptor beta chains drawn from one sample of a study of post-analysis software for immune sequencing data. TCRdb recomputed calls from the PCR reads with MiXCR, one row per CDR3 protein. The profile covers hundreds of thousands of distinct CDR3 sequences, with under 55% appearing a single time and about 12% taken by the ten largest. Specimen: blood. These receptors came from a girl under 18 with multiple sclerosis. The CDR3 runs from the conserved cysteine through the conserved F or W. D genes are given only for firm matches. Not every row has a clone size; where given, it reads once, few, many or a size class.

clone_size d_call j_call v_call cdr3_aa cdr3_nt
few TRBD1 TRBJ1-5 TRBV12-3/TRBV12-4 CASSRRDRVTNQPQHF TGTGCCAGCAGTCGAAGGGACAGGGTAACAAATCAGCCCCAGCATTTT
. . TRBJ2-5 TRBV4-1 CASSLDRGVVGTQYF TGCGCCAGCAGCCTCGATAGGGGCGTGGTCGGGACCCAGTACTTC
. TRBD2 TRBJ2-3 TRBV20-1 CSAATSGSDTDTQYF TGCAGTGCCGCCACTAGCGGGAGTGATACAGATACGCAGTATTTT
. . TRBJ1-3 TRBV12-3/TRBV12-4 CASSLPPFDGIGNTIYF TGTGCCAGCAGTTTACCCCCTTTCGACGGGATTGGAAACACCATATATTTT
. TRBD1 TRBJ1-1 TRBV7-3 CASSLMAGGNAEAFF TGTGCCAGCAGCCTAATGGCAGGGGGAAACGCTGAAGCTTTCTTT
. . TRBJ2-5 TRBV28 CASSLFRDTGEQYF TGTGCCAGCAGTTTATTTAGGGATACGGGGGAGCAGTACTTC
once TRBD1 TRBJ2-7 TRBV12-3/TRBV12-4 CASSLRIGTDPPEQYF TGTGCCAGCAGTTTGCGAATAGGGACAGACCCACCCGAGCAGTACTTC
few . TRBJ2-4 TRBV20-1 CSARDPAGTKNIQYF TGCAGTGCTAGAGATCCCGCAGGGACCAAAAACATTCAGTACTTC
. . TRBJ2-3 TRBV27 CASGFGTDTQYF TGTGCTTCGGGCTTTGGCACAGATACGCAGTATTTT
. . TRBJ2-3 TRBV28 CASSWAGMTDTQYF TGTGCCAGCAGTTGGGCAGGGATGACAGATACGCAGTATTTT
many . TRBJ2-5 TRBV12-3/TRBV12-4 CASSVKETQYF TGTGCCAGCAGTGTCAAAGAGACCCAGTACTTC
. . TRBJ2-6 TRBV10-3 CAISDCSTGSGANVLTF TGTGCCATCAGTGACTGCTCCACAGGGTCTGGGGCCAACGTCCTGACTTTC
once . TRBJ1-1 TRBV18 CASSPPNRENTEAFF TGTGCCAGCTCACCACCGAACAGGGAGAACACTGAAGCTTTCTTT
. . TRBJ2-5 TRBV5-1 CASSLEDRKETQYF TGCGCCAGCAGCTTGGAGGACAGAAAGGAGACCCAGTACTTC
. . TRBJ1-2 TRBV2 CASPTGREFNYGYTF TGTGCCAGCCCTACCGGGAGGGAGTTTAACTATGGCTACACCTTC
. TRBD2 TRBJ2-7 TRBV4-3 CASSQDFGGTYEQYF TGCGCCAGCAGCCAAGATTTCGGGGGGACCTACGAGCAGTACTTC